The 30 T cell receptor beta chains below come from one sample, sequenced in a study of Graves' ophthalmopathy and Graves' hyperthyroidism. For repertoire sequencing, the TCR beta CDR3 regions were amplified from RNA transcripts. The authors performed first-round RT-PCR with HTBI primers and then a second-round multiplex PCR. TCRdb reprocessed the multiplex PCR reads with MiXCR, giving one entry per CDR3 protein. The sample contains about 1.2 million distinct CDR3 sequences, 36% of which appear only once. Material for sequencing was peripheral blood or thyroid tissue (not recorded which). The receptors originated from an adult man with Graves' hyperthyroidism.

This clonotype was recorded many times. V is TRBV29-1 and J is TRBJ2-7; D uncertain. Germline CDR1 reads SQVTM; CDR2 reads ANQGSEA. This CDR3 has 15 amino acids. Deletions cut 0 bases from V and 6 bases from J, with 18 bases between. The CDR3 protein is CSVEEFGARSTEQYF. The CDR3 nucleotides are TGCAGCGTTGAAGAATTCGGAGCTAGAAGTACCGAGCAGTACTTC.

The chain uses TRBV12-3 or TRBV12-4 and TRBJ2-5, with 8 bases matching TRBD2. Germline trimming cut 9 bases from V and 0 bases from J; bases unmatched to any gene: 6. The CDR3 loop spans 14 amino acids. The CDR3 coding sequence is TGTGCCAGAAGGGGGACTAGAGACCAAGAGACCCAGTACTTC. It specifies CARRGTRDQETQYF.

The chain carries TRBV24-1 and TRBJ1-5; 9 nucleotides match TRBD1. Germline CDR1 is KGHDR and CDR2 is SFDVKD. J gave up 5 bases and V 3 bases, and 7 bases lay outside the gene matches. The CDR3 loop spans 16 amino acids. CDR3: CATSDPGQGRDQPQHF. CDR3 DNA: TGTGCCACCAGTGATCCGGGACAGGGAAGGGATCAGCCCCAGCATTTT.

This clonotype was observed a few times. J is TRBJ1-5 and V is TRBV29-1, with D unresolved. Per germline, CDR1 SQVTM and CDR2 ANQGSEA. Trimming left V 8 bases short and J 3 bases short, with 8 bases between. There are 11 residues in the CDR3. CDR3 region: CSFWSNQPQHF. CDR3 coding DNA: TGCAGCTTTTGGTCCAATCAGCCCCAGCATTTT. The full variable domain, with the rest looked up from reference TRBV29-1 and TRBJ1-5, is SAVISQKPSRDICQRGTSLTIQCQVDSQVTMMFWYRQQPGQSLTLIATANQGSEATYESGFVIDKFPISRPNLTFSTLTVSNMSPEDSSIYLCSFWSNQPQHFGDGTRLSIL.

In nucleotides, the CDR3 is TGCAGTGCGGGGTCGACGGACTCCTACGAGCAGTACTTC. It yields the protein CSAGSTDSYEQYF. The chain carries TRBV20-1 and TRBJ2-7; D is unresolved. From germline, CDR1 is DFQATT and CDR2 SNEGSKA (reference sequence). V lost 6 bases, J lost 0 bases, and 12 bases lay in between. The CDR3 runs 13 residues.

This clonotype was seen a handful of times. The CDR3 DNA sequence: TGTGCCAGCACTGCCGACAGGGAGAACGAGCAGTACTTC. Its protein product is CASTADRENEQYF. This chain links TRBV10-3 with TRBJ2-7; 7 bases map to TRBD1. The V segment lost 10 bases and the J segment 5 bases; nucleotides outside the gene matches: 11. The CDR3 extends over 13 amino acids. CDR1 is ENHRY and CDR2 is SYGVKD in the germline V gene.

This clonotype was picked up a small number of times. This rearrangement joins TRBV20-1 to TRBJ2-7; 9 nucleotides line up with TRBD1. Trimming removed 6 bases from V and 4 bases from J; junction bases left unmatched: 13. Germline CDR1 is DFQATT and CDR2 is SNEGSKA (reference sequence). The CDR3 extends over 15 amino acids. The CDR3 reads CSAKKDRGQLYEQYF. The CDR3, as DNA: TGCAGTGCGAAAAAGGACAGGGGCCAACTATACGAGCAGTACTTC.

The chain has TRBV25-1 and TRBJ2-7; possibly TRBD1 for D (7 bases). The V end was cut by 2 bases, the J end by 10 bases, with 18 bases between. The CDR3 covers 14 residues. Germline V gene data show CDR1 as MGHDK and CDR2 as SYGVNS. The CDR3 bases are TGTGCCAGCAGTGAAGAGGGGGCGCGGGGATTTCAGTACTTC. This codes for CASSEEGARGFQYF.

This clonotype was seen only once. It may be a read error: a sequence one base away is much more abundant. The chain couples TRBV10-3 to TRBJ1-5, with D maybe TRBD1 (5 bases). Germline V gene lookup returns CDR1 ENHRY and CDR2 SYGVKD. Trimming took 7 bases from V and 5 from J, leaving 15 bases between them. The CDR3 consists of 14 residues. As DNA, the CDR3 is TGTGCCATCAAAGCCGGGACGTTGGATCAGCCCCAGCATTTT. Residues: CAIKAGTLDQPQHF.

This clonotype was observed many times. The J gene is TRBJ2-7, the V gene TRBV24-1; 12 positions match TRBD1. Germline CDR1 reads KGHDR; CDR2 reads SFDVKD. The CDR3 consists of 16 residues. With 3 bases clipped from V and 4 bases from J, the junction kept 6 bases outside the gene matches. CDR3 nucleotides: TGTGCCACCAGTGATACACCGGGACAGGGGGCATACGAGCAGTACTTC. Its protein product is CATSDTPGQGAYEQYF.

The rearrangement links TRBV12-3 or TRBV12-4 to TRBJ2-2; 10 bases align to TRBD1. The V and J ends lost 8 bases and 4 bases, in that order; junction bases with no gene match: 7. The CDR3 covers 15 residues. CDR3 sequence reads: CASGWDRGGTGELFF. Written as DNA, the CDR3 is TGTGCCAGCGGTTGGGACAGGGGAGGCACCGGGGAGCTGTTTTTT.

This clonotype was recorded many times. The V and J genes are TRBV20-1 and TRBJ1-1; D is unresolved. Trimming took 0 bases from V and 4 from J, leaving 15 bases between them. Germline loops: CDR1 DFQATT, CDR2 SNEGSKA (reference sequence). The length of the CDR3 is 15 residues. The CDR3 coding sequence is TGCAGTGCTAGAGATCTCAGGTGGGTTTCCACTGAAGCTTTCTTT. Amino acid sequence: CSARDLRWVSTEAFF.

This clonotype has a count of ten or more. The chain employs TRBV24-1 and TRBJ2-2, with 10 bases lining up with TRBD1. The CDR3 has 13 amino acids. Germline V gene sequence: CDR1 KGHDR, CDR2 SFDVKD. V shed 12 bases, J shed 8 bases, and the junction held 8 bases outside the gene matches. CDR3 nucleotides: TGTGCCTCCCAGGACAGGGGGTTGGGGGAGCTGTTTTTT. Protein: CASQDRGLGELFF.

The rearrangement uses TRBV2 and TRBJ1-6, with 10 bases fitting TRBD1. The CDR3 has 13 amino acids. Germline CDR1 and CDR2: SNHLY and FYNNEI. V was clipped by 3 bases and J by 10 bases; unmatched bases: 0. In DNA form, the CDR3 reads TGTGCCAGCAGTGAGGACAGGGGGTCACCCCTCCACTTT. Protein sequence: CASSEDRGSPLHF. The complete variable domain, with remaining parts taken from reference TRBV2 and TRBJ1-6, reads EPEVTQTPSHQVTQMGQEVILRCVPISNHLYFYWYRQILGQKVEFLVSFYNNEISEKSEIFDDQFSVERPDGSNFTLKIRSTKLEDSAMYFCASSEDRGSPLHFGNGTRLTVT.

This clonotype was observed many times. The CDR3 coding sequence is TGCAGCGTTGAAGATAAGCCGGAAGCTTTCTTT. It translates to CSVEDKPEAFF. The J gene is TRBJ1-1, the V gene TRBV29-1, with D hard to call. The CDR3 has 11 amino acids. Germline V lookup: CDR1 SQVTM, CDR2 ANQGSEA. The V end lost 0 bases, the J end lost 8 bases, and 7 bases lay between the germline ends.

This clonotype was counted at least ten times. This chain links TRBV12-3 or TRBV12-4 with TRBJ2-7, with 8 bases identical to TRBD2. The CDR3 extends over 14 amino acids. The V segment lost 6 bases and the J segment 1 base; nucleotides outside the gene matches: 5. The CDR3 region is CASSQRERSYEQYF. The CDR3 nucleotides read TGTGCCAGCAGCCAGCGGGAGAGGTCCTACGAGCAGTACTTC.

This clonotype was seen a handful of times. This chain connects TRBV4-3 to TRBJ2-2; 7 positions match TRBD2. V was pared by 4 bases and J by 6 bases, with 11 bases of the junction left unmatched. Per the germline V gene, CDR1 is LGHNA and CDR2 is YSLEER. The CDR3 spans 16 residues. The CDR3 DNA is TGCGCCAGCAGCCCAGCCGGGACTATTTTGTCCGGGGAGCTGTTTTTT. Protein product: CASSPAGTILSGELFF.

On this clonotype: This may be a read error: a much more frequent sequence differs by one nucleotide. J is TRBJ1-1 and V is TRBV7-9; D might be TRBD1 (5 bases). Germline CDR1 is SEHNR and CDR2 is FQNEAQ (reference sequence). The CDR3 consists of 14 residues. CDR3 bases: TGTGCCAGCAGCCTCGGGGGATTGCACACTGGAGCTTTCTTT. Its protein product is CASSLGGLHTGAFF.

The chain employs TRBV19 and TRBJ2-2; 7 bases agree with TRBD1. The CDR3 sequence is 13 residues long. V gave up 7 bases and J gave up 6 bases; unmatched junction bases: 5. Germline V gives CDR1 LNHDA, CDR2 SQIVND (reference sequence). CDR3 loop: CASNKQGSGELFF. The CDR3 DNA is TGTGCCAGTAATAAACAGGGGTCCGGGGAGCTGTTTTTT.

This clonotype occurred a few times. The chain has TRBV6-5 and TRBJ1-1; D unclear. Trimming removed 0 bases at V and 0 bases at J, with 14 bases between. Germline V gene sequence: CDR1 MNHEY, CDR2 SVGAGI. There are 17 residues in the CDR3. The CDR3 region is CASSYSIGFIMNTEAFF. For the CDR3, the DNA is TGTGCCAGCAGTTACTCGATCGGATTTATTATGAACACTGAAGCTTTCTTT.

This rearrangement joins TRBV5-6 to TRBJ1-2, with D unclear. With 1 base removed from V and 8 bases from J, the gap between germline ends came to 15 bases. The CDR3 consists of 14 residues. The germline V gene encodes CDR1 SGHDT and CDR2 YYEEEE. CDR3 bases: TGTGCCAGCAGCTTGTGGCCCCCCGCAAAAGGCTACACCTTC. Protein sequence: CASSLWPPAKGYTF.

J is TRBJ1-4 and V is TRBV7-3; D may be TRBD1 (6 bases). Germline-derived CDR1 and CDR2 are SGHTA and FQGTGA. Trimming stripped 4 bases from V and 7 bases from J, with 19 bases between. The length of the CDR3 is 16 residues. Written as DNA, the CDR3 is TGTGCCAGCAGCTCGGGACACCGGGGCCCTGGTGAAAAACTGTTTTTT. Translation gives CASSSGHRGPGEKLFF.

This clonotype showed up many times. The V gene is TRBV14, the J gene TRBJ1-6; D not resolved. The CDR3 is 13 amino acids. CDR1 and CDR2 (germline): SGHDN, FVKESK. V was shortened by 4 bases and J by 8 bases, with 9 bases between the two germline ends. CDR3 amino acids: CASSLVGYSPLHF. CDR3 coding DNA: TGTGCCAGCAGCCTTGTCGGGTATTCACCCCTCCACTTT. The full variable domain, completed using reference TRBV14 and TRBJ1-6, is EAGVTQFPSHSVIEKGQTVTLRCDPISGHDNLYWYRRVMGKEIKFLLHFVKESKQDESGMPNNRFLAERTGGTYSTLKVQPAELEDSGVYFCASSLVGYSPLHFGNGTRLTVT.

This clonotype was seen many times. The V and J genes are TRBV27 and TRBJ1-5; no firm D call. Per germline, CDR1 MNHEY and CDR2 SMNVEV (reference sequence). The CDR3 extends over 13 amino acids. The germline V and J ends were trimmed by 3 bases and 4 bases, with 7 bases remaining between them. The CDR3 DNA follows: TGTGCCAGCAGTTTCCTGGGGAATCAGCCCCAGCATTTT. Protein: CASSFLGNQPQHF.

This clonotype was found a few times. The chain is built from TRBV7-9 and TRBJ1-1; D not resolved. The CDR3 sequence is 15 residues long. The germline V and J ends were trimmed by 3 bases and 4 bases, with 15 bases remaining between them. The germline gives CDR1 SEHNR, CDR2 FQNEAQ (reference sequence). CDR3 residues: CASSLEGLVSTEAFF. CDR3 bases: TGTGCCAGCAGCTTGGAGGGCCTGGTGAGCACTGAAGCTTTCTTT.

This clonotype was seen ten or more times. The gene calls are TRBV10-3 and TRBJ2-5, with D maybe TRBD1 (6 bases). Germline CDR1 is ENHRY and CDR2 is SYGVKD. There are 14 residues in the CDR3. Trimming shortened V by 2 bases and J by 2 bases, and 9 bases separated the two germline ends. The CDR3 spells CAISEGQRQETQYF. As DNA, the CDR3 is TGTGCCATCAGTGAGGGACAGAGACAAGAGACCCAGTACTTC.

The table lists this clonotype with many counts. The chain combines TRBV20-1 with TRBJ1-6; D unclear. The germline V and J ends were trimmed by 0 bases and 5 bases, with 14 bases remaining between them. The germline gives CDR1 DFQATT, CDR2 SNEGSKA (reference sequence). The length of the CDR3 is 16 residues. CDR3 protein: CSARDPEGNDNSPLHF. For the CDR3, the DNA is TGCAGTGCTAGAGATCCGGAGGGAAACGATAATTCACCCCTCCACTTT.

The chain is built from TRBV7-4 and TRBJ2-5; D is unclear. Trimming left V 3 bases short and J 4 bases short, with 9 bases between. Germline V gene data show CDR1 as SGHVT and CDR2 as SQSDAQ. CDR3 length: 13 amino acids. The CDR3 spells CASSFRRTETQYF. The CDR3 nucleotides are TGTGCCAGCAGCTTCCGACGGACAGAGACCCAGTACTTC.

The chain has TRBV5-6 and TRBJ1-4, with D hard to call. The length of the CDR3 is 14 residues. Trimming removed 3 bases at V and 0 bases at J, with 6 bases between. Germline V gene data show CDR1 as SGHDT and CDR2 as YYEEEE. The CDR3 loop reads CASSSWATNEKLFF. The CDR3, as DNA: TGTGCCAGCAGCTCGTGGGCAACTAATGAAAAACTGTTTTTT.

This clonotype is a singleton in its sample. The chain uses TRBV2 and TRBJ2-5; the D gene could be TRBD1 or TRBD2 (5 bases each). The CDR3 is 15 residues long. The germline V and J ends were trimmed by 6 bases and 9 bases, with 23 bases remaining between them. The germline V gene encodes CDR1 SNHLY and CDR2 FYNNEI. CDR3 residues: CASRDRGDSNQPQYF. The CDR3 DNA is TGTGCCAGCAGAGATAGAGGGGATAGCAATCAGCCCCAGTACTTC.